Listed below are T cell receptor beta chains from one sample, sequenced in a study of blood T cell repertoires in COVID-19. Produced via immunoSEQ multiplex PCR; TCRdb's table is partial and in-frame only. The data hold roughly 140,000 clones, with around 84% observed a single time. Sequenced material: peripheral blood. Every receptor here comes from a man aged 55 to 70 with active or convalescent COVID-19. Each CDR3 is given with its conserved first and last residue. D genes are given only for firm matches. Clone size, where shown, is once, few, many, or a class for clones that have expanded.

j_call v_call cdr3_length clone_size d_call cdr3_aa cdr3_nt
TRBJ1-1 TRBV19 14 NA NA CASSIIAGVTEAFF TGTGCCAGTAGTATAATAGCAGGGGTGACTGAAGCTTTCTTT
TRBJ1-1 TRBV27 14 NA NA CASRFNRANTEAFF TGTGCCAGCAGGTTCAACAGGGCGAACACTGAAGCTTTCTTT
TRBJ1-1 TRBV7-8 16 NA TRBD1 CASSLNLAGGVGEAFF TGTGCCAGCAGCTTAAATCTCGCAGGGGGTGTGGGTGAAGCTTTCTTT
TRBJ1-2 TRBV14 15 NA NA CASSQVAGANYGYTF TGTGCCAGCAGCCAAGTAGCGGGGGCTAACTATGGCTACACCTTC
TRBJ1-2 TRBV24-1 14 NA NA CATSDFRGTYGYTF TGTGCCACCAGTGATTTTCGGGGGACCTATGGCTACACCTTC
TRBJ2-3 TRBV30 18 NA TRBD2 CAWSVPPISGRAVDTQYF TGTGCCTGGAGTGTACCCCCGATTAGCGGGAGAGCTGTGGATACGCAGTATTTT
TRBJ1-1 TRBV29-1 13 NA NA CSVEEHVNTEAFF TGCAGCGTTGAAGAACATGTGAACACTGAAGCTTTCTTT
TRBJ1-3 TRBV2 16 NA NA CASREQQALSGNTIYF TGTGCCAGCAGAGAGCAACAGGCCCTCTCTGGAAACACCATATATTTT
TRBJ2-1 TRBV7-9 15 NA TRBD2 CASSPRTSRYNEQFF TGTGCCAGCAGCCCGAGGACTAGCCGCTACAATGAGCAGTTCTTC
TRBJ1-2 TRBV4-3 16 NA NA CASSQVQVQGAMGYTF TGCGCCAGCAGCCAAGTGCAGGTACAGGGAGCTATGGGCTACACCTTC
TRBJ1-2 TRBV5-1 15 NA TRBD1 CASSLGDRESYGYTF TGCGCCAGCAGCTTAGGGGACAGGGAATCCTATGGCTACACCTTC
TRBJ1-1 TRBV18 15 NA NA CASSLGSGGNTEAFF TGTGCCAGCTCACTGGGGTCGGGGGGGAACACTGAAGCTTTCTTT
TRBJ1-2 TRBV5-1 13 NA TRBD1 CASSFTGDYGYTF TGCGCCAGCAGCTTCACAGGGGACTATGGCTACACCTTC
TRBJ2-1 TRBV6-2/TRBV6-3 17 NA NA CASSQYSGSVTYNEQFF TGTGCCAGCAGTCAATATAGCGGATCTGTTACCTACAATGAGCAGTTCTTC
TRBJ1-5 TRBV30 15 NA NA CAWSVKGLDNQPQHF TGTGCCTGGAGTGTTAAGGGACTTGACAATCAGCCCCAGCATTTT
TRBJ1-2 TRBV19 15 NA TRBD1 CASTDRGVYNYGYTF TGTGCCAGTACCGACAGGGGAGTGTATAACTATGGCTACACCTTC
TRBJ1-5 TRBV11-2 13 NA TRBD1 CASGQDYNQPQHF TGTGCCAGCGGACAGGATTACAATCAGCCCCAGCATTTT
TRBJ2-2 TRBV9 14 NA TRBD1 CASSVGQTTGELFF TGTGCCAGCAGCGTGGGACAGACTACCGGGGAGCTGTTTTTT
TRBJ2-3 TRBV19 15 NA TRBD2 CASSNLAGPTDTQYF TGTGCCAGTAGTAATCTAGCGGGGCCCACAGATACGCAGTATTTT
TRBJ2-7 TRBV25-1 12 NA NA CASSERLTGWNF TGTGCCAGCAGTGAACGTCTGACGGGATGGAACTTC
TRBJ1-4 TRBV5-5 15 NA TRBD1 CASSRPGQENEKLFF TGTGCCAGCAGCAGACCGGGACAGGAAAATGAAAAACTGTTTTTT
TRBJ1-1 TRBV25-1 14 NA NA CASSEFDRNTEAFF TGTGCCAGCAGTGAATTCGACAGGAACACTGAAGCTTTCTTT
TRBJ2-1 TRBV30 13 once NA CAWSWAANNEQFF TGTGCCTGGAGTTGGGCAGCTAACAATGAGCAGTTCTTC
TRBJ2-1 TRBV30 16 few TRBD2 CAWSVPSGRAINEQFF TGTGCCTGGAGTGTTCCCAGCGGGAGGGCCATCAATGAGCAGTTCTTC
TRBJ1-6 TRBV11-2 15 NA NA CASSLEPGPNSPLHF TGTGCCAGCAGCTTAGAGCCAGGGCCTAATTCACCCCTCCACTTT
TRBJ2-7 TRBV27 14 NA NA CASSHPSGDYEQYF TGTGCCAGCAGTCACCCCTCGGGGGATTACGAGCAGTACTTC
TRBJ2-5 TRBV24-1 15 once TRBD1 CATSEGQGAGETQYF TGTGCCACCAGTGAAGGACAGGGGGCAGGAGAGACCCAGTACTTC
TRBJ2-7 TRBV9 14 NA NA CASSQTQTDTRQYF TGTGCCAGCAGCCAAACCCAGACGGACACCCGGCAGTACTTC
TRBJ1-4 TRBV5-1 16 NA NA CASSPGLLATNEKLFF TGCGCCAGCAGCCCGGGTCTTCTTGCAACTAATGAAAAACTGTTTTTT
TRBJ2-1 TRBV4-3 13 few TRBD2 CASSQDRREKQFF TGCGCCAGCAGCCAAGATAGGCGGGAGAAGCAGTTCTTC
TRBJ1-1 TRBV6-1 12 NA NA CASSDWGGGAFF TGTGCCAGCAGTGATTGGGGAGGGGGAGCTTTCTTT
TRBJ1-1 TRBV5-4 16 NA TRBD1 CASSPRRTGKNTEAFF TGTGCCAGCAGCCCGCGGCGGACAGGGAAGAACACTGAAGCTTTCTTT
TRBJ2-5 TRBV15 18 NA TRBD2 CATSRNPTSGGAEKTQYF TGTGCCACCAGCAGGAACCCGACTAGCGGGGGGGCCGAGAAGACCCAGTACTTC
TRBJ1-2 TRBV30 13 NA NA CAWRLQGAYGYTF TGTGCCTGGAGGTTACAGGGAGCCTATGGCTACACCTTC
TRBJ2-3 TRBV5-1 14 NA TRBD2 CASSPGLAVLTQYF TGCGCCAGCAGCCCGGGACTAGCGGTCCTTACGCAGTATTTT
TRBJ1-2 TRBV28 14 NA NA CASRPSSGATGYTF TGTGCCAGTCGTCCTTCTTCAGGGGCCACTGGCTACACCTTC
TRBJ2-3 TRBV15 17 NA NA CATSRRKGAGGVDTQYF TGTGCCACCAGCAGGAGAAAGGGGGCGGGAGGAGTAGATACGCAGTATTTT
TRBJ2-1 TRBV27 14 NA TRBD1 CASSLSRQGQEQFF TGTGCCAGCAGTTTATCGCGACAGGGGCAAGAGCAGTTCTTC
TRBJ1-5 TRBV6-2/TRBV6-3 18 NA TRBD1 CASSYSIGGLISNQPQHF TGTGCCAGCAGTTACTCGATAGGGGGCCTAATTAGCAATCAGCCCCAGCATTTT
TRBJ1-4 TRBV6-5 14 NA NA CASSPLATNEKLFF TGTGCCAGCAGTCCCTTAGCAACTAATGAAAAACTGTTTTTT
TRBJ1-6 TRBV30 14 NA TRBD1 CAWMLTGGNSPLHF TGTGCCTGGATGTTGACAGGGGGAAATTCACCCCTCCACTTT
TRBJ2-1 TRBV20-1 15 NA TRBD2 CSASPLAGVTNEQFF TGCAGTGCTAGTCCCCTAGCGGGAGTAACCAATGAGCAGTTCTTC
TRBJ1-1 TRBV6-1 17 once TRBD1 CASSEGTGTVSNTEAFF TGTGCCAGCAGTGAAGGGACAGGGACGGTATCGAACACTGAAGCTTTCTTT
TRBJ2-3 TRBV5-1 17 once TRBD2 CASSRPGTSGTTDTQYF TGCGCCAGCAGCCGACCCGGGACTAGCGGAACCACAGATACGCAGTATTTT
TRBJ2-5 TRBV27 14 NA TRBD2 CASSSGLDGETQYF TGTGCCAGCAGTTCCGGACTAGATGGGGAGACCCAGTACTTC
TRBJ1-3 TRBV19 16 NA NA CASGGGHPDSGNTIYF TGTGCCAGTGGGGGGGGACACCCCGACTCTGGAAACACCATATATTTT